This TCR beta chain was documented in a study of blood T cell repertoires in COVID-19. J was trimmed by 4 bases and V by 3 bases; bases with no gene match: 6. Germline V gene data show CDR1 as SGDLS and CDR2 as YYNGEE. The CDR3 totals 15 residues. The protocol was immunoSEQ multiplex PCR, while the TCRdb copy is restricted to in-frame clones and leaves out a portion. The table shows 270,000 or so clones, with 89% occurring only once. The sample taken for sequencing was peripheral blood. The clonotype originates from a woman between 40 and 55 years old who had recovered from COVID-19. The chain is built from TRBV9 and TRBJ2-7, with TRBD2 matching over 11 bases. The CDR3 reads CASSASGTSGYEQYF. The CDR3 DNA is TGTGCCAGCAGCGCTTCCGGGACTAGCGGATACGAGCAGTACTTC. The full variable domain, with the rest looked up from reference TRBV9 and TRBJ2-7, is DSGVTQTPKHLITATGQRVTLRCSPRSGDLSVYWYQQSLDQGLQFLIQYYNGEERAKGNILERFSAQQFPDLHSELNLSSLELGDSALYFCASSASGTSGYEQYFGPGTRLTVT.